The entry below gives a single TCR beta chain sequence along with its context. In germline, CDR1 is MNHNY, CDR2 SVGAGI (reference sequence). After removal of 4 bases from V and 3 bases from J, the junction contained 3 bases not matched to a gene. The CDR3 sequence is 13 residues long. This specimen comes from a study of PD-1 blockade in mismatch repair-deficient tumors. TCRdb's table, derived via immunoSEQ multiplex PCR, lists solely in-frame clones and lacks some. Of under 150,000 clones in the sample, roughly 86% were seen once. The receptor was derived from an adult with mismatch repair-deficient cancer. Material: peripheral blood, obtained just under 74 weeks after starting pembrolizumab. The chain has TRBV6-6 and TRBJ2-7, with 7 bases that match TRBD1. In DNA, the CDR3 is TGTGCCAGCAGTTTCGACAGGGACTACGAGCAGTACTTC. Amino acids: CASSFDRDYEQYF.